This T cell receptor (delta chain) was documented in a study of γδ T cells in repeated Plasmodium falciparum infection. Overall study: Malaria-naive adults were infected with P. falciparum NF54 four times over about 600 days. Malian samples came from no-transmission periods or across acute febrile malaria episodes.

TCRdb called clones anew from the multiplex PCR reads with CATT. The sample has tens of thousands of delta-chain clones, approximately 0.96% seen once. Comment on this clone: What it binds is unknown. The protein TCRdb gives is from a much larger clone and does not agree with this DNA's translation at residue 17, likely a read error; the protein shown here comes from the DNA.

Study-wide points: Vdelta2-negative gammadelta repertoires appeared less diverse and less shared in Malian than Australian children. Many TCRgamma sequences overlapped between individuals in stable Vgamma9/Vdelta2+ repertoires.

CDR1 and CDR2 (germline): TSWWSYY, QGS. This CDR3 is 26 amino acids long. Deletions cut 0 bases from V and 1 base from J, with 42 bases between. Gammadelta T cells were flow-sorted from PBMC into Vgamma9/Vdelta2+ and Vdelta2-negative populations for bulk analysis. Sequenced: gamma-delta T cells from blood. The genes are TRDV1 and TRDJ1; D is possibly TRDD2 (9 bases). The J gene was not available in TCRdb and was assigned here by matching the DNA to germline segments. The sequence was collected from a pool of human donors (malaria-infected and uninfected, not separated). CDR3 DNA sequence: TGTGCTCTTGGGGAACTCCATACCTTCCTACAGACCCCGTACTGGGGGGTACAGTCTTGCACCGATAAACTCATCTTT. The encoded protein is CALGELHTFLQTPYWGVQSCTDKLIF.